This T cell receptor (beta chain) was sequenced for a study of blood T cell repertoires in COVID-19 (TCRdb year 2020). Describing the broader study: The collaborator samples originated in the United States, Italy and Spain and spanned the acute and convalescent phases of COVID-19. The material from the prospective study consisted of cDNA or gDNA derived from T cells, B-cell-depleted T cells, or PBMCs. Deeply sampled blood TCRbeta repertoires from subjects exposed to, actively infected with, or recovered from COVID-19 were included in the dataset. The repertoires were released in a freely available public database intended as a resource for research on the immune response to SARS-CoV-2. Samples came from the ongoing ImmuneRACE study (first 160 participants) plus 1,254 subjects from 6 global collaborators. The sample metadata nearly always contained a de-identified subject ID, COVID-19 status, age in years and sex. HLA class I and class II types, where available, came from metadata supplied by the sample provider rather than from assay-based typing.

Results the study describes overall, beyond this receptor: The quantity of clinical and demographic metadata differed by source and by participant and was supplied without curation.

The germline V gene specifies SGHRS as CDR1 and YFSETQ as CDR2. Unmatched junction bases come to 5, with V trimmed by 4 bases and J by 1 base. The CDR3 starts with the cysteine, ends with the phenylalanine, and has 15 residues. Kept here is only the CDR3 DNA, which spans 45 bases and is read in frame from base 1. With respect to this clone: The clone's antigen remains unknown. The record has no base qualities; no much larger clone is one base away.

Participants in the prospective study were enrolled through a virtual design, were aged roughly 18 to 90 years, and lived in about 25 United States geographic areas. Cohort assignment in the prospective study relied on participant-reported clinical history from a screening survey and a study questionnaire. ImmuneRACE Cohort 3 recovered participants were defined by two consecutive negative NP/OP PCR tests, healthcare professional clearance, or symptom resolution. In the prospective study, whole blood, serum and a nasopharyngeal or oropharyngeal swab were collected from each participant by mobile phlebotomists. Over a 2-month period, participants in the prospective study had the option of providing additional blood draws and questionnaires. Prospective study blood samples were shipped either frozen or at room temperature before DNA extraction. TCRbeta CDR3 regions were amplified from genomic DNA using the immunoSEQ Assay, a bias-controlled multiplex PCR. The source study handled its data this way. The number of nucleated cells in each sample was estimated from the amplification of reference gene primers within the assay. To quantify the absolute abundance of each unique TCRbeta CDR3 rearrangement, sequence reads were collapsed and filtered. For each sample, productive Simpson clonality was calculated by taking the square root of Simpson's diversity index across productive rearrangements. Here the immuneACCESS table is served through TCRdb, limited to in-frame sequences with V and J called. Missing clones are a known gap in these copies; in checked studies unresolved V genes cover under half, and the rest lacks a known reason. Clonal size and the V and J genes are those of that table, whereas D and trimming came from the DNA. This sample comprises around 200,000 clones, roughly 80% of them detected only once. Roughly 3% of the sample rests with the top ten.

The chain employs TRBV5-1 and TRBJ1-1, with 9 bases matching TRBD1. The clonotype comes from a woman aged 25 to 39 who had recovered from COVID-19. Sequencing was done on a sample of PBMCs or T cells enriched from blood (not recorded which). The DNA sequence is TGCGCCAGCAGCGGTGGGACAGGGCCGAACACTGAAGCTTTCTTT. Its protein product is CASSGGTGPNTEAFF.